Sequencing of this TCR beta chain was carried out in a study of blood T cell repertoires in COVID-19. In the study overall: COVID-19 samples from acute and convalescent phases originated in the United States, Italy and Spain.

Produced via immunoSEQ multiplex PCR; TCRdb's table is partial and in-frame only. The sample holds 410,000 or so clones, 86% seen once. The TCR sequence derives from a woman aged 25 to 39 with active or convalescent COVID-19. Material: peripheral blood.

CDR3 region: CASSVLETQYF. The DNA for the CDR3 is TGTGCCAGCAGTGTCCTGGAGACCCAGTACTTC. The chain uses TRBV5-8 and TRBJ2-5; no clear D. Per the germline V gene, CDR1 is SGHTS and CDR2 is YDEGEE. With 5 bases removed from V and 5 bases from J, the gap between germline ends came to 7 bases. This CDR3 spans 11 amino acids.